These 22 T cell receptor beta chains originate from one sample sequenced in a study of regulatory T cells in long-lasting Graves disease. Library construction for TCR beta used iRepertoire HTBI primers and Arm-PCR of CDR3 regions. TCRdb called the multiplex PCR reads again in MiXCR, with one record for every CDR3 protein. The data contain under 400,000 distinct CDR3 sequences, 15% to 20% of them seen just once; the ten biggest clones take up about 32%. Time point indicated: newly diagnosed GD, antithyroid drugs for less than 3 months. The TCR library was made from RNA extracted from PBMCs. This same sample was also part of a study on T cells in Graves' hyperthyroidism and ophthalmopathy.

This specimen was peripheral blood mononuclear cells (PBMCs), taken at new diagnosis, from a patient treated with antithyroid drugs. The receptors were sampled from a middle-aged man with Graves disease.

This clonotype was picked up many times. The chain uses TRBV7-2 and TRBJ2-7; D may match TRBD1 or TRBD2 (6 bases each). The CDR3 extends over 16 amino acids. Germline CDR1 SGHTA, CDR2 FQGNSA. V lost 1 base to trimming and J lost 3 bases, with 16 bases between them. As DNA, the CDR3 is TGTGCCAGCAGCTTAGGCGCCGGCAGGGGAGGCTACGAGCAGTACTTC. It translates to CASSLGAGRGGYEQYF.

This clonotype was recorded many times. V gene TRBV28 combines with J gene TRBJ1-4; 7 positions agree with TRBD1. Germline V lookup: CDR1 MDHEN, CDR2 SYDVKM. The CDR3 loop spans 16 amino acids. V lost 6 bases to trimming and J lost 3 bases; unmatched junction nucleotides: 10. The CDR3, as DNA: TGTGCCAGCAGAAAACCGACCGGGACAGCTAATGAAAAACTGTTTTTT. Its protein product is CASRKPTGTANEKLFF.

This clonotype was seen many times. This rearrangement joins TRBV13 to TRBJ2-1, with TRBD2 matching 14 bases. V dropped 5 bases and J dropped 7; count of bases not matched to a gene: 7. Germline CDR1 and CDR2: PRHDT and FYEKMQ (reference sequence). CDR3 size: 16 residues. This chain's CDR3 is CASSPRGLAGENEQFF. The CDR3 DNA reads as TGTGCCAGCAGCCCTCGGGGACTAGCGGGGGAAAATGAGCAGTTCTTC.

This clonotype was seen more than once but under ten times. CDR3: CASSIRTSSSSYEQYF. CDR3 nucleotides: TGTGCCAGTAGTATCCGGACTAGTTCAAGCTCCTACGAGCAGTACTTC. The chain carries TRBV19 and TRBJ2-7; 7 bases line up with TRBD2. The CDR3 totals 16 residues. Germline CDR1 is LNHDA and CDR2 is SQIVND (reference sequence). The junction had 8 bases not matched to a gene; V was cut back by 3 bases and J by 0 bases.

In this sample, this clonotype turned up many times. V and J are TRBV28 and TRBJ1-1; tentatively, D is TRBD1 (6 bases). From germline, CDR1 is MDHEN and CDR2 SYDVKM. Trimming pared 7 bases from V and 9 bases from J, leaving 18 bases between. CDR3 length: 13 amino acids. CDR3 DNA: TGTGCCAGCAATCTAGAGACAGGAAGTCAAGCTTTCTTT. Residues: CASNLETGSQAFF.

This clonotype was seen repeatedly, ten times or more. CDR3 in DNA: TGCAGTGCTAGGAGCAGCCTCTATAGCAATCAGCCCCAGCATTTT. Its translation is CSARSSLYSNQPQHF. The V call is TRBV20-1, the J call TRBJ1-5; D unresolved. The ends were cut back, 3 bases at V and 0 bases at J, with 12 bases in the middle. This CDR3 comprises 15 residues. The germline V gene encodes CDR1 DFQATT and CDR2 SNEGSKA (reference sequence).

This clonotype was recorded many times. V and J are TRBV30 and TRBJ1-1; D is ambiguous. V shed 0 bases and J shed 0 bases, with 11 bases lying between them. There are 15 residues in the CDR3. Germline-derived CDR1 and CDR2 are GTSNPN and SVGIG (reference sequence). The CDR3 here is CAWSVGWQMNTEAFF. The DNA for the CDR3 is TGTGCCTGGAGTGTAGGGTGGCAGATGAACACTGAAGCTTTCTTT.

Of note for this clonotype: One junction end does not reproduce the germline sequence, and a read error may be involved. The chain has TRBV5-1 and TRBJ2-5; 12 positions agree with TRBD2. The CDR3 covers 17 residues. Germline assignment: CDR1 SGHRS and CDR2 YFSETQ. In DNA form, the CDR3 reads TGTGCCAGCAGCCAAGCTCGCACTAGCGGGGGGTACAAGACCCAGTACTTC. Encoded protein: CASSQARTSGGYKTQYF.

This chain joins TRBV27 and TRBJ2-2, with D unclear. V dropped 0 bases and J dropped 1 base, with 9 bases sitting between them. Germline-derived CDR1 and CDR2 are MNHEY and SMNVEV (reference sequence). The CDR3 totals 16 residues. CDR3 region: CASSLSRVLNTGELFF. CDR3 nucleotides: TGTGCCAGCAGTTTATCTAGGGTCCTGAACACCGGGGAGCTGTTTTTT.

This clonotype was observed a handful of times. This rearrangement joins TRBV2 to TRBJ2-2, with D uncertain. Per the germline V gene, CDR1 is SNHLY and CDR2 is FYNNEI. This CDR3 has 13 amino acids. V was cut by 6 bases and J by 0 bases, with 5 bases left in between. The CDR3 DNA reads TGTGCCAGCAGACCCCCGAACACCGGGGAGCTGTTTTTT. Translation: CASRPPNTGELFF.

At least ten counts were recorded for this clonotype. The V gene is TRBV2, the J gene TRBJ1-1; a possible D gene is TRBD1 (6 bases). V gave up 4 bases and J gave up 3 bases, with 12 bases separating them. The CDR3 runs to 14 residues. In germline, CDR1 is SNHLY, CDR2 FYNNEI. The CDR3 sequence: CASSGRTADTEAFF. The DNA for the CDR3 is TGTGCCAGCAGTGGACGGACAGCAGACACTGAAGCTTTCTTT.

This clonotype was counted between two and nine times. V usage is TRBV6-1 and J usage is TRBJ2-1; 9 bases agree with TRBD2. The trim removed 6 bases at V and 4 bases at J, leaving 10 bases unmatched. Germline CDR1 is MNHNS and CDR2 is SASEGT. CDR3 length: 16 amino acids. The CDR3 bases are TGTGCCAGCAGCCAGAAAACCAGCGGGGGGTACAATGAGCAGTTCTTC. This codes for CASSQKTSGGYNEQFF.

This clonotype was counted ten times or more. The chain has TRBV18 and TRBJ2-7; D remains unclear. This CDR3 region has 12 residues. Germline V lookup: CDR1 KGHSH, CDR2 LQKENI. Trimming took off 2 bases at V and 2 bases at J, with 4 bases between the two ends. This CDR3 reads CASSPEAYEQYF. CDR3 coding DNA: TGTGCCAGCTCACCAGAGGCCTACGAGCAGTACTTC.

In this sample, this clonotype turned up a few times. V usage is TRBV20-1 and J usage is TRBJ2-1; 9 positions agree with TRBD2. Per germline, CDR1 DFQATT and CDR2 SNEGSKA (reference sequence). Trimming removed 3 bases from V and 4 bases from J; junction bases left unmatched: 16. This CDR3 is built from 18 residues. The CDR3, as DNA: TGCAGTGCTAGTGGCGGGAGGGGTCCGGGGGCAACGTACAATGAGCAGTTCTTC. The encoded protein is CSASGGRGPGATYNEQFF.

CDR3 DNA: TGCAGTGCAACAGGGGGCGACTATGGCTACACCTTC. Translating it yields CSATGGDYGYTF. This chain joins TRBV20-1 and TRBJ1-2; the match to TRBD1 covers 9 bases. Germline V gene lookup returns CDR1 DFQATT and CDR2 SNEGSKA (reference sequence). The CDR3 has 12 residues. J was trimmed by 3 bases and V by 6 bases; bases with no gene match: 2.

The chain links TRBV6-2 or TRBV6-3 to TRBJ1-6; 7 bases line up with TRBD1. The length of the CDR3 is 13 residues. V lost 5 bases, J lost 12 bases, and 7 bases stayed unmatched. The germline CDR1 and CDR2 sequences are MNHEY and SVGEGT. The CDR3 protein is CASSDRDQIPLHF. As DNA, the CDR3 is TGTGCCAGCAGTGACAGGGACCAAATACCCCTCCACTTT.

The sample holds a few counts of this clonotype. This sequence joins TRBV29-1 and TRBJ1-2; D gene ambiguous. V lost 6 bases and J 6 bases, leaving 14 bases between the germline ends. This CDR3 spans 12 amino acids. Germline assignment: CDR1 SQVTM and CDR2 ANQGSEA. This CDR3 reads CSVAGRWDGYTF. The DNA of the CDR3 is TGCAGCGTAGCCGGGAGGTGGGATGGCTACACCTTC.

This clonotype was recorded at least ten times. The chain combines TRBV6-2 or TRBV6-3 with TRBJ1-3, with unresolved D. V was pared by 5 bases and J by 0 bases, with 8 bases between. This CDR3 region has 14 residues. Germline V lookup: CDR1 MNHEY, CDR2 SVGEGT. CDR3 sequence (DNA): TGTGCCAGCAGTGAAGACAACTCTGGAAACACCATATATTTT. This encodes CASSEDNSGNTIYF.

A word on this clonotype: A much larger clone lies a single base off, so this may be a read error. The rearrangement joins TRBV11-3 to TRBJ2-2, with no clear D. Germline loops: CDR1 SGHNT, CDR2 YENEEA. The CDR3 sequence is 14 residues long. The CDR3 sequence is CASSFSQNIGELFF. The CDR3 region has the DNA TGTGCCAGCAGCTTTTCCCAGAACATCGGGGAGCTGTTTTTT.

A note on this clonotype: This is likely an artifact of a read error, given a far larger clone one base away. The V call is TRBV11-2, the J call TRBJ2-1; 8 nucleotides match TRBD1. The germline V gene encodes CDR1 SGHAT and CDR2 FQNNGV. This CDR3 region has 13 residues. The trim removed 3 bases at V and 10 bases at J, leaving 5 bases unmatched. CDR3 bases: TGTGCCAGCAGCTTCGGACAGGGCTACGAGCAGTTCTTC. It translates to CASSFGQGYEQFF. The variable domain in full, with the rest retrieved from reference TRBV11-2 and TRBJ2-1, is EAGVAQSPRYKIIEKRQSVAFWCNPISGHATLYWYQQILGQGPKLLIQFQNNGVVDDSQLPKDRFSAERLKGVDSTLKIQPAKLEDSAVYLCASSFGQGYEQFFGPGTRLTVL.

This clonotype was recorded at least ten times. This chain links TRBV7-3 with TRBJ2-3, with D perhaps matching TRBD2 (7 bases). CDR3 length equals 14 residues. V was pared by 7 bases and J by 6 bases, with 17 bases between. Germline CDR1 and CDR2: SGHTA and FQGTGA. CDR3 protein: CASTDPGGDDTQYF. DNA for the CDR3: TGTGCCAGCACTGATCCGGGGGGCGACGATACGCAGTATTTT.

This clonotype was detected a few times. This sequence joins TRBV4-3 and TRBJ2-1; possibly TRBD1 or TRBD2 for D (6 bases each). Germline V lookup: CDR1 LGHNA, CDR2 YSLEER. There are 15 residues in the CDR3. Trimming left V 0 bases short and J 8 bases short, with 14 bases between. The CDR3 reads CASSQELGGHYEQFF. CDR3 sequence (DNA): TGCGCCAGCAGCCAAGAATTAGGGGGGCATTATGAGCAGTTCTTC.